This TCR beta chain was found in a study of blood T cell repertoires in COVID-19. Turning to the study itself: Samples representing acute and convalescent COVID-19 were sourced from the United States, Italy and Spain. PBMCs, B-cell-depleted T cells, or T cells were the source of the cDNA or gDNA that made up the material.

The CDR3 length is 15 residues. Per the germline V gene, CDR1 is SNHLY and CDR2 is FYNNEI. V was shortened by 6 bases and J by 0 bases, with 15 bases between the two germline ends. Authors' data handling: Amplification of reference gene primers was used by the study to estimate nucleated cell counts. TCRdb keeps only in-frame clones here, not all; method: immunoSEQ multiplex PCR. V and J calls and clone size are given by that table; D and trimming were obtained from the DNA. Among just over 650,000 clones, 70% to 90% were seen once, and the ten largest hold approximately 0.3%. The material sequenced was peripheral blood. This receptor was obtained from a woman aged 18-35 years with acute or convalescent COVID-19. The chain combines TRBV2 with TRBJ2-7, with D tentatively TRBD1 (6 bases). The CDR3 sequence: CASSLGWDNSYEQYF. The CDR3 nucleotides are TGTGCCAGCAGCCTAGGGTGGGACAACTCCTACGAGCAGTACTTC. Complete variable domain (other parts from reference TRBV2 and TRBJ2-7): EPEVTQTPSHQVTQMGQEVILRCVPISNHLYFYWYRQILGQKVEFLVSFYNNEISEKSEIFDDQFSVERPDGSNFTLKIRSTKLEDSAMYFCASSLGWDNSYEQYFGPGTRLTVT.